The rows below give T cell receptor beta chains drawn from one sample of a study of identical twins. TCRdb used MiXCR to reprocess the 5' RACE reads, holding one entry per CDR3 protein. The table lists more than 1.5 million distinct CDR3 sequences, under 35% of them singletons. The specimen was cord blood. These receptors were obtained from a newborn girl in good health. Both conserved end residues are part of each CDR3. Fields, in order: clone size, D gene, V gene, J gene, CDR3 protein, CDR3 DNA. The D gene is left open where the match is weak. Clone size, where shown, is once, few, many, or a class for clones that have expanded.

abundance: few; d_gene: NA; v_gene: TRBV20-1; j_gene: TRBJ1-1; CDR3aa: CSAISVTEAFF; CDR3nt: TGCAGTGCTATTTCGGTCACTGAAGCTTTCTTT
abundance: NA; d_gene: NA; v_gene: TRBV9; j_gene: TRBJ2-5; CDR3aa: CASSISGFSYNEQYF; CDR3nt: TGTGCCAGCAGCATCAGCGGGTTTTCCTACAATGAGCAGTACTTC
abundance: many; d_gene: TRBD1; v_gene: TRBV4-1; j_gene: TRBJ1-2; CDR3aa: CASSPKIYRGNYGYTF; CDR3nt: TGCGCCAGCAGCCCGAAAATCTACAGGGGAAACTATGGCTACACCTTC
abundance: few; d_gene: NA; v_gene: TRBV13; j_gene: TRBJ1-2; CDR3aa: CASSSNWVYGYTF; CDR3nt: TGTGCCAGCAGCTCAAACTGGGTCTATGGCTACACCTTC
abundance: few; d_gene: NA; v_gene: TRBV2; j_gene: TRBJ2-7; CDR3aa: CASSVARTYEQYF; CDR3nt: TGTGCCAGCAGTGTAGCTCGGACCTACGAGCAGTACTTC
abundance: few; d_gene: TRBD1; v_gene: TRBV5-1; j_gene: TRBJ1-4; CDR3aa: CASSLAPGQGDEKLFF; CDR3nt: TGCGCCAGCAGCTTGGCTCCCGGACAGGGGGATGAAAAACTGTTTTTT
abundance: NA; d_gene: TRBD2; v_gene: TRBV28; j_gene: TRBJ2-1; CDR3aa: CASSLLGAGGSSYNEQFF; CDR3nt: TGTGCCAGCAGTTTATTAGGGGCGGGAGGCAGCTCCTACAATGAGCAGTTCTTC
abundance: NA; d_gene: NA; v_gene: TRBV11-2; j_gene: TRBJ1-1; CDR3aa: CASSLDINTEAFF; CDR3nt: TGTGCCAGCAGCTTAGACATCAACACTGAAGCTTTCTTT
abundance: few; d_gene: NA; v_gene: TRBV10-3; j_gene: TRBJ2-1; CDR3aa: CAISGWDNEQFF; CDR3nt: TGTGCCATCAGTGGGTGGGACAATGAGCAGTTCTTC
abundance: NA; d_gene: NA; v_gene: TRBV28; j_gene: TRBJ1-2; CDR3aa: CASSAGNRRLKGYTF; CDR3nt: TGTGCCAGCAGTGCAGGTAACAGGCGGTTGAAGGGCTACACCTTC
abundance: NA; d_gene: NA; v_gene: TRBV2; j_gene: TRBJ1-5; CDR3aa: CASTPLRVGNQPQHF; CDR3nt: TGTGCCAGCACGCCTCTCAGGGTAGGCAACCAGCCCCAGCATTTT
abundance: NA; d_gene: TRBD2; v_gene: TRBV7-2; j_gene: TRBJ2-5; CDR3aa: CASSSRLAGGHNNEQYF; CDR3nt: TGTGCCAGCAGTTCTCGACTAGCGGGGGGCCATAACAATGAGCAGTACTTC
abundance: many; d_gene: NA; v_gene: TRBV7-2; j_gene: TRBJ2-7; CDR3aa: CASSSGFSYEQYF; CDR3nt: TGTGCCAGCAGCTCTGGCTTTTCCTACGAGCAGTACTTC
abundance: few; d_gene: NA; v_gene: TRBV24-1; j_gene: TRBJ2-3; CDR3aa: CATSVGGTDTQYF; CDR3nt: TGTGCCACCAGTGTAGGGGGCACAGATACGCAGTATTTT
abundance: once; d_gene: TRBD1; v_gene: TRBV28; j_gene: TRBJ2-7; CDR3aa: CASSFPRDRGYEQYF; CDR3nt: TGTGCCAGCAGTTTTCCCCGGGACAGGGGGTACGAGCAGTACTTC
abundance: NA; d_gene: NA; v_gene: TRBV5-1; j_gene: TRBJ1-6; CDR3aa: CASSSGRQDNSPLHF; CDR3nt: TGCGCCAGCAGCTCGGGGCGACAGGATAATTCACCCCTCCACTTT
abundance: NA; d_gene: NA; v_gene: TRBV14; j_gene: TRBJ2-4; CDR3aa: CASSQQLITEQYF; CDR3nt: TGTGCCAGCAGCCAACAGTTGATTACGGAGCAGTACTTC
abundance: NA; d_gene: NA; v_gene: TRBV7-9; j_gene: TRBJ1-6; CDR3aa: CASSLSQVNSPIHF; CDR3nt: TGTGCCAGCAGCTTAAGCCAGGTTAATTCACCCATCCACTTT
abundance: NA; d_gene: TRBD1; v_gene: TRBV6-2/TRBV6-3; j_gene: TRBJ1-5; CDR3aa: CASSYSPDRGRRSNQPQHF; CDR3nt: TGTGCCAGCAGTTACTCTCCTGACAGGGGAAGAAGGAGCAATCAGCCCCAGCATTTT
abundance: NA; d_gene: NA; v_gene: TRBV6-4; j_gene: TRBJ1-6; CDR3aa: CASSDQDGYNSPLHF; CDR3nt: TGTGCCAGCAGTGACCAGGATGGATATAATTCACCCCTCCACTTT
abundance: NA; d_gene: NA; v_gene: TRBV2; j_gene: TRBJ2-3; CDR3aa: CASSLTRAVTDTQYF; CDR3nt: TGTGCCAGCAGTCTAACTAGAGCGGTCACAGATACGCAGTATTTT
abundance: NA; d_gene: NA; v_gene: TRBV11-1; j_gene: TRBJ1-5; CDR3aa: CASSPMRGTAKRGSFFRPQHF; CDR3nt: TGTGCCAGCAGCCCGATGAGGGGGACGGCAAAAAGGGGATCATTTTTTCGCCCCCAGCATTTT
abundance: NA; d_gene: NA; v_gene: TRBV5-6; j_gene: TRBJ1-2; CDR3aa: CASNGYEGRHGYTF; CDR3nt: TGTGCCAGCAACGGGTATGAGGGCCGGCACGGCTACACCTTC
abundance: NA; d_gene: TRBD1; v_gene: TRBV14; j_gene: TRBJ1-1; CDR3aa: CASSQGQGISTEAFF; CDR3nt: TGTGCCAGCAGCCAGGGACAGGGTATTTCGACTGAAGCTTTCTTT
abundance: once; d_gene: TRBD2; v_gene: TRBV4-1; j_gene: TRBJ2-5; CDR3aa: CASSHSGRRWETQYF; CDR3nt: TGCGCCAGCAGCCATAGCGGGAGGAGATGGGAGACCCAGTACTTC
abundance: once; d_gene: NA; v_gene: TRBV5-6; j_gene: TRBJ1-2; CDR3aa: CASSASRGPRPDPEGYTF; CDR3nt: TGTGCCAGCAGCGCCTCCCGGGGGCCGCGCCCCGATCCAGAAGGCTACACCTTC
abundance: few; d_gene: NA; v_gene: TRBV11-1; j_gene: TRBJ2-3; CDR3aa: CASSPRVRDTQYF; CDR3nt: TGTGCCAGCAGCCCCAGGGTCAGGGATACGCAGTATTTT
abundance: NA; d_gene: NA; v_gene: TRBV7-2; j_gene: TRBJ2-3; CDR3aa: CASRLMEAADTQYF; CDR3nt: TGTGCCAGCAGGCTAATGGAGGCGGCAGATACGCAGTATTTT
abundance: NA; d_gene: NA; v_gene: TRBV20-1; j_gene: TRBJ1-2; CDR3aa: CRCPAGSLGYTF; CDR3nt: TGCAGATGTCCGGCAGGCTCTTTGGGCTACACCTTC
abundance: NA; d_gene: NA; v_gene: TRBV4-1; j_gene: TRBJ2-1; CDR3aa: CASSRPTRPYNEQFF; CDR3nt: TGCGCCAGCAGCCGCCCGACTAGGCCCTACAATGAGCAGTTCTTC
abundance: few; d_gene: TRBD2; v_gene: TRBV6-5; j_gene: TRBJ2-3; CDR3aa: CASTLSSSGSTDTQYF; CDR3nt: TGTGCCAGCACCTTATCTTCTAGCGGGAGCACAGATACGCAGTATTTT
abundance: NA; d_gene: NA; v_gene: TRBV12-3/TRBV12-4; j_gene: TRBJ1-2; CDR3aa: CASSLETRGYGYTF; CDR3nt: TGTGCCAGCAGTCTAGAGACTCGTGGCTATGGCTACACCTTC
abundance: NA; d_gene: NA; v_gene: TRBV20-1; j_gene: TRBJ1-5; CDR3aa: CSSRDGDQPQHF; CDR3nt: TGCAGTTCTAGGGACGGGGATCAGCCCCAGCATTTT
abundance: few; d_gene: NA; v_gene: TRBV10-3; j_gene: TRBJ2-7; CDR3aa: CASGTDPYEQYF; CDR3nt: TGTGCCTCCGGGACGGACCCCTACGAGCAGTACTTC
abundance: NA; d_gene: TRBD1; v_gene: TRBV24-1; j_gene: TRBJ2-5; CDR3aa: CATTGGETQYF; CDR3nt: TGTGCCACGACAGGGGGAGAGACCCAGTACTTC
abundance: NA; d_gene: NA; v_gene: TRBV5-1; j_gene: TRBJ2-5; CDR3aa: CASSPMTTYNEQYF; CDR3nt: TGCGCCAGCAGCCCCATGACCACCTACAATGAGCAGTACTTC
abundance: NA; d_gene: NA; v_gene: TRBV27; j_gene: TRBJ2-3; CDR3aa: CASSSMRRSTDTQYF; CDR3nt: TGTGCCAGCAGTTCAATGAGGCGGAGCACAGATACGCAGTATTTT
abundance: once; d_gene: NA; v_gene: TRBV5-1; j_gene: TRBJ2-5; CDR3aa: CASSLLAAGLYQETQYF; CDR3nt: TGCGCCAGCAGCTTGCTCGCGGCAGGGCTGTACCAAGAGACCCAGTACTTC
abundance: NA; d_gene: TRBD1; v_gene: TRBV30; j_gene: TRBJ1-1; CDR3aa: CAWSLQGGTEAFF; CDR3nt: TGTGCCTGGAGTCTGCAGGGGGGAACTGAAGCTTTCTTT
abundance: NA; d_gene: TRBD2; v_gene: TRBV7-9; j_gene: TRBJ2-1; CDR3aa: CASSLGLAGRGYNEQFF; CDR3nt: TGTGCCAGCAGCTTAGGACTAGCGGGAAGGGGCTACAATGAGCAGTTCTTC
abundance: few; d_gene: TRBD2; v_gene: TRBV28; j_gene: TRBJ2-7; CDR3aa: CASLSGTSGIEQYF; CDR3nt: TGTGCCAGCCTCTCCGGGACTAGCGGGATCGAGCAGTACTTC
abundance: NA; d_gene: TRBD1; v_gene: TRBV5-1; j_gene: TRBJ2-7; CDR3aa: CASSRQGTGDHEQYF; CDR3nt: TGCGCCAGCAGCCGCCAAGGGACAGGGGACCACGAGCAGTACTTC
abundance: few; d_gene: NA; v_gene: TRBV20-1; j_gene: TRBJ2-7; CDR3aa: CSARGIGHSYEQYF; CDR3nt: TGCAGTGCTAGAGGGATAGGACACTCCTACGAGCAGTACTTC
abundance: NA; d_gene: TRBD1; v_gene: TRBV13; j_gene: TRBJ1-6; CDR3aa: CASSFTGVNNSPLNF; CDR3nt: TGTGCCAGCAGCTTCACAGGGGTTAATAATTCACCCCTCAACTTT
abundance: few; d_gene: TRBD1; v_gene: TRBV28; j_gene: TRBJ2-1; CDR3aa: CASSLLTGQVNNEQFF; CDR3nt: TGTGCCAGCAGTTTATTGACGGGACAGGTCAACAATGAGCAGTTCTTC
abundance: NA; d_gene: NA; v_gene: TRBV28; j_gene: TRBJ1-4; CDR3aa: CASSFPGDEKLFF; CDR3nt: TGTGCCAGCAGTTTCCCAGGGGATGAAAAACTGTTTTTT
abundance: NA; d_gene: NA; v_gene: TRBV3-1; j_gene: TRBJ2-4; CDR3aa: CASSQGSKVSDIQYF; CDR3nt: TGTGCCAGCAGCCAAGGGTCTAAGGTTTCCGACATTCAGTACTTC
abundance: NA; d_gene: TRBD2; v_gene: TRBV5-1; j_gene: TRBJ2-7; CDR3aa: CASSLSSLAGYEQYF; CDR3nt: TGCGCCAGCAGCTTGTCGTCGCTAGCGGGCTACGAGCAGTACTTC
abundance: many; d_gene: NA; v_gene: TRBV6-6; j_gene: TRBJ2-7; CDR3aa: CASGTISYEQYF; CDR3nt: TGTGCCAGTGGCACTATCTCCTACGAGCAGTACTTC
abundance: NA; d_gene: NA; v_gene: TRBV9; j_gene: TRBJ2-2; CDR3aa: CASSVRTRDTGDDGELFF; CDR3nt: TGTGCCAGCAGCGTAAGGACCCGGGACACCGGGGATGACGGGGAGCTGTTTTTT
abundance: NA; d_gene: NA; v_gene: TRBV9; j_gene: TRBJ2-1; CDR3aa: CASSPRIATSYNEQFF; CDR3nt: TGTGCCAGCAGCCCTCGAATCGCGACTAGCTACAATGAGCAGTTCTTC
abundance: once; d_gene: NA; v_gene: TRBV11-2; j_gene: TRBJ2-7; CDR3aa: CASGTLRGRAQYEQYF; CDR3nt: TGTGCCAGCGGCACTTTGCGGGGCAGGGCCCAATACGAGCAGTACTTC